This T cell receptor beta chain derives from a study of cytomegalovirus exposure and HLA in healthy donors. Study results and limitations: One cluster of highly shared sequence variants probably arose as a sequencing artifact. Apparent HLA restriction characterized most CMV-associated TCR beta chains in a later analysis. As was reported, the HLA-A and HLA-B alleles of most subjects were accurately predicted from TCR beta sequences. Earlier findings revealed that most TCR beta V segments proved productive either about 87% or about 30% of the time.

Germline V gene lookup returns CDR1 SEHNR and CDR2 FQNEAQ (reference sequence). This CDR3 has 14 amino acids. V was pared by 4 bases and J by 6 bases, with 14 bases between. PCR involved 60 Vbeta and 13 Jbeta primers. Here immunoSEQ multiplex PCR was the method, and the copy in TCRdb shows in-frame clones only, minus some. The table shows 85,000 to 100,000 clones, with approximately 90% occurring only once. Concerning this clone: The antigen is not known.

V is TRBV7-9 and J is TRBJ2-3, with TRBD2 as a possible D gene (6 bases). Sequencing used PBMCs. The source is a man younger than 35 in good health and CMV-seronegative. CDR3 in DNA: TGTGCCAGCAGCTCAACGACTAGATTCGATACGCAGTATTTT. Translation: CASSSTTRFDTQYF.